Shown below are 17 T cell receptor beta chains from a single sample sequenced in a study of T-cell reconstitution after alpha-beta-depleted transplantation in children. Unique molecular identifiers were incorporated during preparation of the TCRbeta library. A single record per CDR3 protein comes from TCRdb applying MiXCR to the PCR reads. The profile shows 450,000 to 600,000 distinct CDR3 sequences, 10% to 15% of them singletons. Sequenced here: PBMCs, mostly from graft donor cells, sampled 360 days after TCRalphabeta/CD19-depleted stem cell transplant. Source of these receptors: a male patient younger than 18 who had a stem cell transplant for acute myeloid leukemia, so the T cells may come from the graft donor.

V is TRBV27 and J is TRBJ2-5; weak D call: TRBD2 (6 bases). CDR1 MNHEY and CDR2 SMNVEV come from the germline V gene (reference sequence). This CDR3 is 16 amino acids long. Trimming stripped 3 bases from V and 1 base from J, with 15 bases between. Written as DNA, the CDR3 is TGTGCCAGCAGTTTTGGAGGGAGAGAGGGCCAAGAGACCCAGTACTTC. This encodes CASSFGGREGQETQYF.

The rearrangement uses TRBV18 and TRBJ2-7; no reliable D call. This CDR3 region has 15 residues. Trimming removed 2 bases at V and 2 bases at J, with 13 bases between. The germline gives CDR1 KGHSH, CDR2 LQKENI. In DNA, the CDR3 is TGTGCCAGCTCACCAACTCAACAGAAGACCTACGAGCAGTACTTC. This codes for CASSPTQQKTYEQYF.

This clonotype was counted once. The gene calls are TRBV6-2 or TRBV6-3 and TRBJ2-1; 9 nucleotides line up with TRBD2. V gave up 2 bases and J gave up 10 bases; unmatched junction bases: 6. CDR1 and CDR2 from the germline V gene are MNHEY and SVGEGT. The CDR3 loop spans 14 amino acids. CDR3 region: CASSYLAGNEEQFF. The CDR3 DNA is TGTGCCAGCAGTTACCTAGCGGGAAACGAGGAGCAGTTCTTC.

The chain uses TRBV5-1 and TRBJ2-7, with 9 positions matching TRBD1. The ends lost 4 bases at V and 2 bases at J; junction bases unmatched: 7. CDR3 size: 15 residues. Germline V lookup: CDR1 SGHRS, CDR2 YFSETQ. The DNA for the CDR3 is TGCGCCAGCAGCGGAATACAGGGGGCGGCCTACGAGCAGTACTTC. The encoded protein is CASSGIQGAAYEQYF.

Many counts were recorded for this clonotype. V and J are TRBV6-5 and TRBJ1-1; D possibly corresponds to TRBD1 (5 bases). The V and J ends lost 0 bases and 6 bases respectively, with 11 bases between them. The CDR3 spans 14 residues. Per the germline V gene, CDR1 is MNHEY and CDR2 is SVGAGI. The CDR3 coding sequence is TGTGCCAGCAGTTACTCCGGGGGTTTAGCTGAAGCTTTCTTT. Protein product: CASSYSGGLAEAFF.

This clonotype was detected ten times or more. The gene calls are TRBV30 and TRBJ2-7; tentative D call: TRBD2 (6 bases). Trimming pared 3 bases from V and 6 bases from J, leaving 15 bases between. CDR3 size: 13 residues. Germline CDR1 GTSNPN, CDR2 SVGIG (reference sequence). The CDR3 loop reads CAWSRGQGGEQYF. The CDR3 nucleotides read TGTGCCTGGAGCCGGGGCCAGGGAGGCGAGCAGTACTTC.

The chain carries TRBV7-6 and TRBJ2-7; a weak D match, TRBD1 (5 bases). The CDR3 length is 14 residues. CDR1 and CDR2 from the germline V gene are SGHVS and FNYEAQ. The V gene lost 2 bases and the J gene lost 7 bases, with 15 bases spanning the gap. CDR3 nucleotides: TGTGCCAGCAGCTTAAACATCCAGGGTGAGGAGCAGTACTTC. It encodes CASSLNIQGEEQYF.

This clonotype was detected many times. The chain combines TRBV6-4 with TRBJ2-5, with D hard to call. V lost 0 bases, J lost 6 bases, and 8 bases lay in between. Germline V gene data show CDR1 as MRHNA and CDR2 as SNTAGT. The CDR3 has 13 residues. The CDR3 is CASSDSIGKTQYF. The DNA of the CDR3 is TGTGCCAGCAGTGACTCGATAGGCAAGACCCAGTACTTC.

This clonotype was counted ten times or more. V gene TRBV5-1 combines with J gene TRBJ2-7; tentatively, D is TRBD1 (6 bases). This CDR3 has 13 residues. From germline, CDR1 is SGHRS and CDR2 YFSETQ. The V end lost 3 bases, the J end lost 3 bases, and 10 bases lay between the germline ends. CDR3 sequence (DNA): TGCGCCAGCAGCTCGTGGACAGACTACGAGCAGTACTTC. Its translation: CASSSWTDYEQYF.

This clonotype was found many times. The chain combines TRBV5-1 with TRBJ2-3; tentative D call: TRBD1 (5 bases). The CDR3 spans 16 residues. The germline V gene encodes CDR1 SGHRS and CDR2 YFSETQ. V shed 0 bases and J shed 0 bases, with 11 bases lying between them. The CDR3: CASSLDLDKSTDTQYF. The CDR3 DNA reads TGCGCCAGCAGCTTGGATCTGGACAAGAGCACAGATACGCAGTATTTT.

This clonotype appeared a few times. The chain employs TRBV28 and TRBJ2-7; tentative D call: TRBD1 (5 bases). V lost 6 bases, J lost 1 base, and 10 bases lay in between. CDR3 length: 13 residues. Germline CDR1 reads MDHEN; CDR2 reads SYDVKM. DNA for the CDR3: TGTGCCAGCAGACCTCAGGGTTCCTACGAGCAGTACTTC. Its translation: CASRPQGSYEQYF.

About this clonotype: At one boundary the junction diverges from the germline segment, which might be a read error. This chain joins TRBV7-3 and TRBJ2-3; D unclear. Germline loops: CDR1 SGHTA, CDR2 FQGTGA. CDR3 length: 12 residues. DNA of the CDR3: TGTGCCAGCAGTTTAAATTCAGATACGCAGTATTTT. Translation: CASSLNSDTQYF.

The J gene is TRBJ2-1, the V gene TRBV18; TRBD2 might be the D (6 bases). This CDR3 contains 15 residues. Trimming removed 3 bases at V and 2 bases at J, with 11 bases between. CDR1 is KGHSH, CDR2 LQKENI, per germline. CDR3 loop: CASSPSGLTYNEQFF. CDR3 in DNA: TGTGCCAGCTCACCCTCGGGACTTACCTACAATGAGCAGTTCTTC.

The table lists this clonotype with many counts. CDR3 bases: TGCAGTGCTAGAGTTGACAGGGGATTCTCCTACGAGCAGTACTTC. The encoded protein is CSARVDRGFSYEQYF. This chain joins TRBV20-1 and TRBJ2-7; 8 positions agree with TRBD1. J was trimmed by 0 bases and V by 1 base; bases with no gene match: 5. CDR1 and CDR2 (germline): DFQATT, SNEGSKA (reference sequence). The CDR3 length is 15 residues.

The CDR3 nucleotides are TGTGCCAGCAGTTCCAAGCCGGGACAGGGGGTCCCAAGGACTAGCGGGGGGAACTACGAGCAGTACTTC. Protein sequence: CASSSKPGQGVPRTSGGNYEQYF. The chain carries TRBV28 and TRBJ2-7; 14 positions match TRBD2. V dropped 4 bases and J dropped 3; count of bases not matched to a gene: 26. This CDR3 has 23 amino acids. Germline V gives CDR1 MDHEN, CDR2 SYDVKM.

Notes on this clonotype: The conserved phenylalanine or tryptophan is not found at the CDR3 terminus, so this likely reflects a read error. This chain uses TRBV7-2 with TRBJ1-1, with D possibly matching TRBD1 (5 bases). V gave up 2 bases and J gave up 6 bases, with 22 bases separating them. The CDR3 loop spans 17 amino acids. From germline, CDR1 is SGHTA and CDR2 FQGNSA. The CDR3 loop is CASSLLGYGALRAEAFS. The DNA of the CDR3 is TGTGCCAGCAGCTTATTAGGGTATGGGGCCCTGCGGGCTGAAGCTTTCTCT.

V gene TRBV4-2 combines with J gene TRBJ1-1; 7 nucleotides agree with TRBD1. The CDR3 runs 15 residues. Germline values: CDR1 LGHNA, CDR2 YNFKEQ. Trimming cost V 4 bases and J 4 bases; bases outside gene matches: 9. This CDR3 is CASSRDSRYTTEAFF. Written as DNA, the CDR3 is TGTGCCAGCAGCCGGGACAGCCGGTATACCACTGAAGCTTTCTTT.